This TCR beta chain is from a study of blood T cell repertoires in COVID-19. About the research overall: Samples came from the United States, Italy and Spain, spanning acute and convalescent COVID-19. PBMCs, B-cell-depleted T cells, or T cells were the source of the cDNA or gDNA that made up the material.

Only a few counts were recorded for this clone. The CDR3 contains 15 residues. Between the trimmed V and J ends, which lost 2 bases and 6 bases, there was a span of 15 bases. Germline-derived CDR1 and CDR2 are SGHVS and FNYEAQ. Profiled with immunoSEQ multiplex PCR; TCRdb holds only in-frame clones, not every one. The data show over 200,000 clones, more than 75% seen once. The sample consisted of peripheral blood. The chain joins TRBV7-6 to TRBJ2-3, with D possibly being TRBD1 (7 bases). The TCR sequence derives from a woman in her 40s with acute or convalescent COVID-19. The CDR3 here is CASSLSGGLSDTQYF. The CDR3 region has the DNA TGTGCCAGCAGCTTATCAGGGGGGCTCTCCGATACGCAGTATTTT.